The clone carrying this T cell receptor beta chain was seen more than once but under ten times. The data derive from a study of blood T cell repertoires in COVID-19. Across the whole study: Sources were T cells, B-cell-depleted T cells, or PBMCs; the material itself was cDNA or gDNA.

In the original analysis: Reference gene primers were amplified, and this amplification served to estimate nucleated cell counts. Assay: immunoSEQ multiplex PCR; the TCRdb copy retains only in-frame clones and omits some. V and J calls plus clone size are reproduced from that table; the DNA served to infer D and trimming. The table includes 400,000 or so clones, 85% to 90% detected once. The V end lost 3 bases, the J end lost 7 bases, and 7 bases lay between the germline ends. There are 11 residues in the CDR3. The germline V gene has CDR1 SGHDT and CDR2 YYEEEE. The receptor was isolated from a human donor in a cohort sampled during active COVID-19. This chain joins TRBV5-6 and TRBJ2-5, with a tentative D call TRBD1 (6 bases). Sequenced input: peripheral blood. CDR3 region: CASSSQGTQYF. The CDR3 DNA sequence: TGTGCCAGCAGCTCACAGGGGACCCAGTACTTC.